This T cell receptor (beta chain) was found in a study of CD8+ T cells in alopecia areata. Study background: A regimen of oral tofacitinib, 5 to 10 mg twice daily, was given to treated patients. A 6-month off-drug phase came after tofacitinib, which had lasted 6 to 18 months. General study results and limits: Given one nonresponder, whether baseline CD8+ expansion relates to response remains uncertain. Across lesional scalp, and particularly alopecia totalis/universalis, clonality surpassed that of normal scalp.

The authors extracted RNA and reverse transcribed it into cDNA as the sequencing template. Some clones are missing from TCRdb's copy, which holds only in-frame ones; the method was immunoSEQ multiplex PCR. The sample contains some 88,000 clones, roughly 46% of which appear only once. Germline trimming cut 5 bases from V and 4 bases from J; bases unmatched to any gene: 8. The CDR3 has 15 residues. Germline V gene data show CDR1 as PRHDT and CDR2 as FYEKMQ (reference sequence). Comment on this clone: Its cognate antigen is unknown.

As for treatment: oral pan-JAK inhibitor, 5-10 mg twice daily. The sequence was obtained from a human donor with alopecia areata. This chain joins TRBV13 and TRBJ1-2, with 9 bases lining up with TRBD1. Specimen: CD8+ T cells sorted from blood, collected at week 24, from a patient treated with tofacitinib. Here the CDR3 reads CASSPRTGAIYGYTF. CDR3 sequence (DNA): TGTGCCAGCAGCCCAAGGACAGGGGCAATCTATGGCTACACCTTC.